One and the same sample provided the 2 T cell receptor beta chains below, sequenced in a study of shared clonotypes between healthy human individuals. Naive CD8 cells were CD45RO-negative, positively selected for CCR7, excluding terminally differentiated effector memory CD45RA+ cells. TCRdb keeps only in-frame clones here, not all; method: immunoSEQ multiplex PCR. The sample lists about 650,000 clones; 95% were seen once. The sample consisted of naive CD8+ T cells sorted from blood. The source of these receptors is a woman aged 30 to 39 in good health.

The V gene is TRBV19, the J gene TRBJ2-7; D is perhaps TRBD2 (6 bases). Trimming shortened V by 3 bases and J by 3 bases, and 18 bases separated the two germline ends. The CDR3 loop spans 16 amino acids. Germline assignment: CDR1 LNHDA and CDR2 SQIVND (reference sequence). The CDR3 nucleotides read TGTGCCAGTAGTATCGGGGGAGACTACTTCAACTACGAGCAGTACTTC. It translates to CASSIGGDYFNYEQYF.

The chain carries TRBV19 and TRBJ1-1, with D possibly matching TRBD1 (6 bases). CDR1 and CDR2 (germline): LNHDA, SQIVND (reference sequence). The CDR3 runs to 16 residues. V lost 2 bases and J lost 4, with 17 bases in between. The CDR3 loop reads CASSIPVWGPGTEAFF. CDR3 in DNA: TGTGCCAGTAGTATACCCGTTTGGGGGCCGGGCACTGAAGCTTTCTTT.